This TCR beta chain was obtained from a study of early T cells in non-severe SARS-CoV-2 infection. The CDR3 loop spans 19 amino acids. The V gene lost 8 bases and the J gene lost 0 bases, with 26 bases spanning the gap. From germline, CDR1 is MNHEY and CDR2 SVGEGT. TCRdb re-called the 5' RACE reads through MiXCR, storing one row per CDR3 protein. The sample holds roughly 120,000 distinct CDR3 sequences, more than 13% seen once. In this sample, this clonotype turned up a few times. The material sequenced was whole blood. The TCR was taken from an adult who was a healthcare worker with PCR-confirmed SARS-CoV-2 infection or an uninfected control (not recorded which). The gene calls are TRBV6-2 or TRBV6-3 and TRBJ2-4, with D tentatively TRBD1 (6 bases). CDR3: CASCQVGVQGYLAKNIQYF. The CDR3 region has the DNA TGTGCCAGCTGTCAAGTTGGGGTACAGGGATACCTAGCCAAAAACATTCAGTACTTC.